The clone carrying this TCR beta chain occurred many times. Its antigen remains unidentified. The read gets to within 3 residues of the CDR3 end, and the germline J gene fills in the rest. Germline V gene lookup returns CDR1 SGHRS and CDR2 YFSETQ. Trimming pared 1 base from V and 1 base from J, leaving 16 bases between. The CDR3 is made up of 17 amino acids. This specimen belongs to a study of T cell clonality in common variable immunodeficiency. General study results and limits: Shared TCRbeta clones were fewer between CVID subjects than controls.

Sequenced by immunoSEQ multiplex PCR; TCRdb stores in-frame clones only, minus some. This sample comprises roughly 34,000 clones, none seen once only. Sequencing was carried out using peripheral blood mononuclear cells. This clonotype was sampled from a person between 18 and 75 years old in good health. This chain connects TRBV5-1 to TRBJ2-3, with a tentative D call TRBD2 (6 bases). CDR3 sequence: CASSLWVGGKGTDTQYF. The CDR3 bases that were read are TGCGCCAGCAGCTTGTGGGTTGGCGGGAAGGGCACAGATACG.